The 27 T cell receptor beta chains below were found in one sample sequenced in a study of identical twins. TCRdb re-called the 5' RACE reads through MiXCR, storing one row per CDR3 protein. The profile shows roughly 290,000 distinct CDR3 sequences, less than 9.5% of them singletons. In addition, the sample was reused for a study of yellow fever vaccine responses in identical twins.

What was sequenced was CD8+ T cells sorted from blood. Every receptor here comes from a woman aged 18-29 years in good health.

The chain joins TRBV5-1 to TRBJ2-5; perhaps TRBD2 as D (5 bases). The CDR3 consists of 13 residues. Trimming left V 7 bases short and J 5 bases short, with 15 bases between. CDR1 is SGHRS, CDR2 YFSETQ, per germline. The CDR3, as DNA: TGCGCCAGCCGTCCCACTAGTGCCGAGACCCAGTACTTC. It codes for CASRPTSAETQYF.

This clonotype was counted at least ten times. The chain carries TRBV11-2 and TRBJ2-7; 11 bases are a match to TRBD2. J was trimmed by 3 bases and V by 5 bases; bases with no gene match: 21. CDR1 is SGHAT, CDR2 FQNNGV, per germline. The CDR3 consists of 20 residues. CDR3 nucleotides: TGTGCCAGCAGCCCCTTAATAACTAGCGGGAGCGTTATTGATCACTACGAGCAGTACTTC. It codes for CASSPLITSGSVIDHYEQYF.

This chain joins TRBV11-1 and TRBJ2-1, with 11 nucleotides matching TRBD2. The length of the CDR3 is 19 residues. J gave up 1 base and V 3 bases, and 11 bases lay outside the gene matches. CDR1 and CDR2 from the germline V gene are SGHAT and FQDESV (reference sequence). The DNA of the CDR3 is TGTGCCAGCAGCTTGCTTGCTAAAACTAGCGGGGGATCCTACAATGAGCAGTTCTTC. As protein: CASSLLAKTSGGSYNEQFF.

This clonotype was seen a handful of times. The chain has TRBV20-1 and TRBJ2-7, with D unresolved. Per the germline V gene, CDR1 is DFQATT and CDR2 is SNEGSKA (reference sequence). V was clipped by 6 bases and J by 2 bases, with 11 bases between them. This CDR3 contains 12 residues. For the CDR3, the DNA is TGCAGTGCGACGGTGGGAACCTACGAGCAGTACTTC. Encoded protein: CSATVGTYEQYF.

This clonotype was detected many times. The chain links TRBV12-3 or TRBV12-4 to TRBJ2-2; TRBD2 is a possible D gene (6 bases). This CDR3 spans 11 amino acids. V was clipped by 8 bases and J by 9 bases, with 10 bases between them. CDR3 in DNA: TGTGCCAGCGGAGGGGTGAGGGAGCTGTTTTTT. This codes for CASGGVRELFF.

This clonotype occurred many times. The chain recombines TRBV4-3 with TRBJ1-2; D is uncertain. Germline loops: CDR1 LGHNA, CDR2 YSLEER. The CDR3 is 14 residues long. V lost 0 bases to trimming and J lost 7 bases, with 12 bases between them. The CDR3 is CASSQDRETGGYTF. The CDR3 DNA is TGCGCCAGCAGCCAAGATCGAGAGACCGGTGGCTACACCTTC.

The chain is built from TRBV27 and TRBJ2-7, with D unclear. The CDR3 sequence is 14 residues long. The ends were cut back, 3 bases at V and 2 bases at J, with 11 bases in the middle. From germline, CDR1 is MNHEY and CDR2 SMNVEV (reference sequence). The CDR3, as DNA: TGTGCCAGCAGTTTTGGGAATCCCCCCTACGAGCAGTACTTC. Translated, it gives CASSFGNPPYEQYF.

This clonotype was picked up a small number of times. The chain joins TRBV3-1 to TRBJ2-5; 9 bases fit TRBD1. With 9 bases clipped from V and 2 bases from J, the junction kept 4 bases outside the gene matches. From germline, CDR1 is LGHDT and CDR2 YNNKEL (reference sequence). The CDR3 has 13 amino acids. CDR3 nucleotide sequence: TGTGCCAGTGGGGACAGGGCTCAAGAGACCCAGTACTTC. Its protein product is CASGDRAQETQYF.

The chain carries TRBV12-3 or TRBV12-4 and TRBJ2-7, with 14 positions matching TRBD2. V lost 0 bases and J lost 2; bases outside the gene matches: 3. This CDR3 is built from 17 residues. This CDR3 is CASSLARLAGGAYEQYF. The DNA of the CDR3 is TGTGCCAGCAGTTTAGCCCGACTAGCGGGAGGGGCCTACGAGCAGTACTTC.

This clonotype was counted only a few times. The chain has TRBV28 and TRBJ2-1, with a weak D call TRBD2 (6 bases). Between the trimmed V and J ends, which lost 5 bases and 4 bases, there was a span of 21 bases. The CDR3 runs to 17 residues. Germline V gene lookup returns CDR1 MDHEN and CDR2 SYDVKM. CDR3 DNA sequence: TGTGCCAGCAGTCCCCTTACGGGAGAAATGTTATACAATGAGCAGTTCTTC. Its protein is CASSPLTGEMLYNEQFF.

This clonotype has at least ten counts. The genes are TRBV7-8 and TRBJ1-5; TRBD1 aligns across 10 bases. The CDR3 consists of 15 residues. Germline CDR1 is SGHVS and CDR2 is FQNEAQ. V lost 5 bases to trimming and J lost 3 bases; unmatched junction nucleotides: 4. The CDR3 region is CASSPGTGDNQPQHF. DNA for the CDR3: TGTGCCAGCAGCCCCGGGACAGGGGACAATCAGCCCCAGCATTTT.

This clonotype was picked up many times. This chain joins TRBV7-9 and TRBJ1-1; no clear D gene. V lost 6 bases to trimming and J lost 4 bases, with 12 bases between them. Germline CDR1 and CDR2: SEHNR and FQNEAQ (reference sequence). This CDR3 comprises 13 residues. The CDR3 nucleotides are TGTGCCAGCAGTCCCCCTCAAGGCACTGAAGCTTTCTTT. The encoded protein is CASSPPQGTEAFF.

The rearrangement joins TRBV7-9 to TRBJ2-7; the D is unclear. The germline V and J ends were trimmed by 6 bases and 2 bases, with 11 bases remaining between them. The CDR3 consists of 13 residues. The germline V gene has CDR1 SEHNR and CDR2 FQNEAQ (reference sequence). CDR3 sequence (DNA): TGTGCCAGCAGGGTGGACGGAACCTACGAGCAGTACTTC. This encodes CASRVDGTYEQYF.

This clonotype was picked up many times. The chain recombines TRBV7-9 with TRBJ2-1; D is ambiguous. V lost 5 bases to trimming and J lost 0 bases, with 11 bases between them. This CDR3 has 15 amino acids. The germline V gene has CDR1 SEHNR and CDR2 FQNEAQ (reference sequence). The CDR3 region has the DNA TGTGCCAGCAGCCCAGTCAGAAGCTCCTACAATGAGCAGTTCTTC. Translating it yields CASSPVRSSYNEQFF.

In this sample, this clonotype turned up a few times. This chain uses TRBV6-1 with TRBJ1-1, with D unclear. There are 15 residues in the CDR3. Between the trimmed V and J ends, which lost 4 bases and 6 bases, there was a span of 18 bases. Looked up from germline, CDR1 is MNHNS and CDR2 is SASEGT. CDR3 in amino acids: CASSVLSLKLAEAFF. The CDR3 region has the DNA TGTGCCAGCAGTGTTCTCTCTCTCAAGCTCGCTGAAGCTTTCTTT.

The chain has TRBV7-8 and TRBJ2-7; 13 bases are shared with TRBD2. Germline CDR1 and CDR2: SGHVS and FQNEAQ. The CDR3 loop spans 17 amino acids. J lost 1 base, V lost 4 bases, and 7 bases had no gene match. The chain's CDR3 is CASSSELTSGRSYEQYF. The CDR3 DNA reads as TGTGCCAGCAGCTCAGAGTTGACTAGCGGGAGGTCCTACGAGCAGTACTTC.

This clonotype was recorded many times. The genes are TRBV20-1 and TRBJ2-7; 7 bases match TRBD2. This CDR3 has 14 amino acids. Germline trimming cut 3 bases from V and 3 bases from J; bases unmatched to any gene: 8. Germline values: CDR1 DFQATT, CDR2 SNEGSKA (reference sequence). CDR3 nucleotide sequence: TGCAGTGCTAGGGTGGCTAGCGGCGGCTACGAGCAGTACTTC. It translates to CSARVASGGYEQYF.

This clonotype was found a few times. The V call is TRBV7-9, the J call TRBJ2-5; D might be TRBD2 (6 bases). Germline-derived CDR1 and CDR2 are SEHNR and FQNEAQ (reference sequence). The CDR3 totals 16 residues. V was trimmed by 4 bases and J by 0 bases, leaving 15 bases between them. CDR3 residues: CASSSPGLTYQETQYF. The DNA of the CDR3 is TGTGCCAGCAGCTCTCCGGGACTGACGTACCAAGAGACCCAGTACTTC.

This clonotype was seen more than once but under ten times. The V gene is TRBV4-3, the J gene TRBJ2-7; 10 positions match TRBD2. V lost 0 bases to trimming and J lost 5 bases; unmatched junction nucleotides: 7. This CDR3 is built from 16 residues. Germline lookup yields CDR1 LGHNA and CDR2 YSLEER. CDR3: CASSQDRLAGVNEQYF. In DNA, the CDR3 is TGCGCCAGCAGCCAAGATCGGCTAGCGGGAGTAAACGAGCAGTACTTC.

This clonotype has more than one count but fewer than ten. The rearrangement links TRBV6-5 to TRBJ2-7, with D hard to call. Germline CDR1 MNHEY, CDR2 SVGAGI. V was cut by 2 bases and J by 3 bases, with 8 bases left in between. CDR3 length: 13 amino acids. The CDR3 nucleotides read TGTGCCAGCAGTTACAGGGAAAACTACGAGCAGTACTTC. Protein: CASSYRENYEQYF.

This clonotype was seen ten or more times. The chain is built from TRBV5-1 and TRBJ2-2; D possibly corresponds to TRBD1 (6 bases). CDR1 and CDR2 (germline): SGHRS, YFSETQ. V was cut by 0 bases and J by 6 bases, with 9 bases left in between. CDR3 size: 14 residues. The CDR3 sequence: CASSLAWGPGELFF. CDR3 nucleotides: TGCGCCAGCAGCTTGGCCTGGGGGCCCGGGGAGCTGTTTTTT.

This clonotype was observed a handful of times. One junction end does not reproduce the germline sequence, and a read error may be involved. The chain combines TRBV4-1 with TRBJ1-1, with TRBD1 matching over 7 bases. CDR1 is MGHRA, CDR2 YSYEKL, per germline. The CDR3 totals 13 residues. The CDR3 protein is CASSQGEGAEALF. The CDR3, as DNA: TGCGCCAGCAGCCAAGGAGAGGGGGCTGAAGCTCTCTTT.

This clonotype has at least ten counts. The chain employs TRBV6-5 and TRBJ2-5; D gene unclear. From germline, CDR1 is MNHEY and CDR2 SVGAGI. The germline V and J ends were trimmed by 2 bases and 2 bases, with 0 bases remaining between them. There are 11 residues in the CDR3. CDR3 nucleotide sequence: TGTGCCAGCAGTTACCAAGAGACCCAGTACTTC. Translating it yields CASSYQETQYF.

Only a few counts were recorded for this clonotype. CDR3 in amino acids: CASSDPPGTSGSTQETQYF. The CDR3 coding sequence is TGCGCCAGCAGTGACCCTCCCGGGACTAGCGGGAGTACACAAGAGACCCAGTACTTC. The J gene is TRBJ2-5, the V gene TRBV10-1; 14 bases are a match to TRBD2. The V and J ends lost 3 bases and 2 bases, in that order; junction bases with no gene match: 11. The CDR3 has 19 residues. Germline CDR1 and CDR2: WNHNN and SYGVQD (reference sequence).

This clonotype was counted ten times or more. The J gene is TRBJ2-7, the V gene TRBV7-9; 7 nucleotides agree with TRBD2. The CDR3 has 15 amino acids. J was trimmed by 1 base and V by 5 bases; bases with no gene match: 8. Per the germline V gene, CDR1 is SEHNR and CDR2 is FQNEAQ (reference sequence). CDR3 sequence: CASSPTSELSYEQYF. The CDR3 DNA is TGTGCCAGCAGCCCAACTAGCGAGCTATCCTACGAGCAGTACTTC.

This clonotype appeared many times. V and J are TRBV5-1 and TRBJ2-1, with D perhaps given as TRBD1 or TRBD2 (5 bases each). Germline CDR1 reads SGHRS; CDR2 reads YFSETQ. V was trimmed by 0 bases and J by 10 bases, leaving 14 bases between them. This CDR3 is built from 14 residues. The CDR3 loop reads CASSLAGTMGEQFF. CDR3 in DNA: TGCGCCAGCAGCTTGGCCGGGACCATGGGGGAGCAGTTCTTC.

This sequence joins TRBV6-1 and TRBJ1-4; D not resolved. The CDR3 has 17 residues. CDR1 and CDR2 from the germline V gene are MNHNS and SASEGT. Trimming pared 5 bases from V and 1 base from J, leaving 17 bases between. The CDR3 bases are TGTGCCAGCAGTCGAATGGACGGGGAGAGAACTAATGAAAAACTGTTTTTT. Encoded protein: CASSRMDGERTNEKLFF.